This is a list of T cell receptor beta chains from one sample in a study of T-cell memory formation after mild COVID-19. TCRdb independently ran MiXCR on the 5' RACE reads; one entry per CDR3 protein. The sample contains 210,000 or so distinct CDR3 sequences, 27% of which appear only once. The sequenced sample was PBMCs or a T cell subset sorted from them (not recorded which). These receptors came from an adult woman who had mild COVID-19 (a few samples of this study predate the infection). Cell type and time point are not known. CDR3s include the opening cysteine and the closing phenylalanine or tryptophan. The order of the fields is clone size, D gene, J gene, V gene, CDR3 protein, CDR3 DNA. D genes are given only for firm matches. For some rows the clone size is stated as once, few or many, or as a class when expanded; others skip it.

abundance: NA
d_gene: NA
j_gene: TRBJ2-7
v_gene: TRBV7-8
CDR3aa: CASSLGQGRIVGEQYF
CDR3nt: TGTGCCAGCAGCTTAGGTCAGGGTCGAATCGTCGGCGAGCAGTACTTC

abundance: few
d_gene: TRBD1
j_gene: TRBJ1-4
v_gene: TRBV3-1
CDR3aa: CASSQGGGANEKLFF
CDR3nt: TGTGCCAGCAGCCAAGGAGGGGGCGCTAATGAAAAACTGTTTTTT

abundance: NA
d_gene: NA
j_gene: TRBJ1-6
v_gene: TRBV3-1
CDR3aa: CASSQRNGPGDNSPLHF
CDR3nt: TGTGCCAGCAGCCAAAGGAACGGGCCCGGAGATAATTCACCCCTCCACTTT

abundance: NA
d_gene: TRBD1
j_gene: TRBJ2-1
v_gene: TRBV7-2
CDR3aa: CASSSRGPSSYNEQFF
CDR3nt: TGTGCCAGCAGCTCCAGGGGGCCGAGCTCCTACAATGAGCAGTTCTTC

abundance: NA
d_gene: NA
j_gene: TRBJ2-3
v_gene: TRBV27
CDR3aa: CASSSPGFWSDTQYF
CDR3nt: TGTGCCAGCAGTTCACCAGGTTTCTGGTCAGATACGCAGTATTTT

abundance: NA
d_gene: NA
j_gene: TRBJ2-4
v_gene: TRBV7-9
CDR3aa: CASSFVGGKNIQYF
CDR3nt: TGTGCCAGCAGCTTTGTAGGCGGCAAAAACATTCAGTACTTC

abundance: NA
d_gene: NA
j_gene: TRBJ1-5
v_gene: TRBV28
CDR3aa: CASSPHGEQPQHF
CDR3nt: TGTGCCAGCAGTCCCCACGGGGAGCAGCCCCAGCATTTT

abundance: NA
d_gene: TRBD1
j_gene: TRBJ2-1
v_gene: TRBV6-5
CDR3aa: CASSYTGDRGSNEQFF
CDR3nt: TGTGCCAGCAGTTACACGGGGGACAGGGGATCCAATGAGCAGTTCTTC

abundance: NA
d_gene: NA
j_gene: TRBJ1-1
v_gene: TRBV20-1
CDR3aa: CSARVESLFWAFF
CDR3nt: TGCAGTGCCAGGGTTGAGAGTCTATTTTGGGCTTTCTTT

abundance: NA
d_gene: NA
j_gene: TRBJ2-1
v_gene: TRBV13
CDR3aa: CASSPRGGRSYYEQFF
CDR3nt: TGTGCCAGCAGCCCGAGGGGCGGCCGGAGCTATTATGAGCAGTTCTTC

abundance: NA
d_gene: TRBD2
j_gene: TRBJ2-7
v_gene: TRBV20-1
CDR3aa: CSARGGLAGGYEQYF
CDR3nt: TGCAGTGCTAGAGGGGGACTAGCGGGAGGCTACGAGCAGTACTTC

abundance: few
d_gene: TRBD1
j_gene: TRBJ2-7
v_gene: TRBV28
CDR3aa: CASTLGWGTVHYEQYF
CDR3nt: TGTGCCAGCACCTTAGGATGGGGGACAGTTCACTACGAGCAGTACTTC

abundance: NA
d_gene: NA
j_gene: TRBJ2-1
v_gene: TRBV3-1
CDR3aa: CASSPGQMFEQFF
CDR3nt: TGTGCCAGCAGCCCCGGACAGATGTTTGAGCAGTTCTTC

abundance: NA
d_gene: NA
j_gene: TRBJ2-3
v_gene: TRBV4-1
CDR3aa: CASSHGASEGDTQYF
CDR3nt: TGCGCCAGCAGCCACGGGGCTAGCGAAGGAGATACGCAGTATTTT

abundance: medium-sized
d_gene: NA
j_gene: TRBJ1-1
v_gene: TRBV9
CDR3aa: CASSPRRELNTEAFF
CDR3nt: TGTGCCAGCAGCCCGCGTAGAGAGCTGAACACTGAAGCTTTCTTT

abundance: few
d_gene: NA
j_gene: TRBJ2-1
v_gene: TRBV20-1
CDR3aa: CSARSPASRINEQFF
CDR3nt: TGCAGTGCTAGAAGTCCTGCTAGCAGAATCAATGAGCAGTTCTTC